The 21 T cell receptor beta chains below all came from one sample that was sequenced in a study of shared clonotypes between healthy human individuals. Sequencing was performed with immunoSEQ multiplex PCR; in TCRdb, only in-frame clones are kept and a portion is missing. The sample has some 2.1 million clones, 90% to 95% seen once. The specimen sequenced was naive CD4+ T cells sorted from blood. The subset: CD45RA+ positively selected. The source is a man between 18 and 35 years old in good health.

V usage is TRBV30 and J usage is TRBJ1-3; the match to TRBD1 covers 10 bases. V lost 3 bases, J lost 7 bases, and 15 bases stayed unmatched. Germline V CDR1 and CDR2: GTSNPN, SVGIG (reference sequence). The CDR3 is made up of 17 amino acids. CDR3 nucleotide sequence: TGTGCCTGGAGCAAAGCCGGGACAGGGGTGTGGGGGAACACCATATATTTT. Its translation: CAWSKAGTGVWGNTIYF.

The CDR3 DNA sequence: TGTGCCAGCTACTCGAGGGGCTACACCTTC. The encoded protein is CASYSRGYTF. This chain connects TRBV6-5 to TRBJ1-2; no clear D gene. This CDR3 has 10 residues. Trimming pared 8 bases from V and 8 bases from J, leaving 9 bases between. Germline CDR1 is MNHEY and CDR2 is SVGAGI.

This chain links TRBV10-3 with TRBJ1-5, with a weak D call TRBD1 (5 bases). The CDR3 consists of 17 residues. With 3 bases removed from V and 7 bases from J, the gap between germline ends came to 22 bases. Germline V gene sequence: CDR1 ENHRY, CDR2 SYGVKD. This CDR3 is CAISDLGGGERQQPQHF. CDR3 DNA: TGTGCCATCAGTGACCTCGGAGGAGGGGAACGACAGCAGCCCCAGCATTTT.

The V and J genes are TRBV18 and TRBJ2-5, with D possibly matching TRBD1 (6 bases). The ends were cut back, 4 bases at V and 0 bases at J, with 18 bases in the middle. Germline V lookup: CDR1 KGHSH, CDR2 LQKENI. There are 17 residues in the CDR3. The CDR3 DNA reads TGTGCCAGCTCACAACCTATCGGGACATCGTACCAAGAGACCCAGTACTTC. Translated: CASSQPIGTSYQETQYF.

The chain joins TRBV28 to TRBJ2-7; 7 bases align to TRBD1. V shed 4 bases and J 7 bases; nucleotides not matched to a gene: 16. Per the germline V gene, CDR1 is MDHEN and CDR2 is SYDVKM. The CDR3 length is 16 residues. This CDR3 reads CASSSSELGGRREQYF. CDR3 bases: TGTGCCAGCAGTTCGAGTGAGTTAGGGGGCCGTAGGGAGCAGTACTTC.

The chain recombines TRBV5-1 with TRBJ1-1; TRBD1 agrees at 10 bases. CDR1 is SGHRS and CDR2 is YFSETQ in the germline V gene. V was pared by 4 bases and J by 1 base, with 7 bases of the junction left unmatched. The CDR3 is made up of 16 amino acids. Here the CDR3 reads CASSPIRDRGNTEAFF. The CDR3 coding sequence is TGCGCCAGCAGCCCAATTCGGGACAGGGGGAACACTGAAGCTTTCTTT.

V and J are TRBV18 and TRBJ2-1; 8 nucleotides agree with TRBD2. V gave up 0 bases and J gave up 0 bases; unmatched junction bases: 4. This CDR3 has 17 amino acids. CDR1 and CDR2 (germline): KGHSH, LQKENI. CDR3 DNA sequence: TGTGCCAGCTCACCACCGGATAGCGGGAACTCCTACAATGAGCAGTTCTTC. Translation: CASSPPDSGNSYNEQFF.

The chain has TRBV11-2 and TRBJ1-2, with D unresolved. In germline, CDR1 is SGHAT, CDR2 FQNNGV. The CDR3 is 15 residues long. Trimming removed 0 bases from V and 2 bases from J, with 10 bases in between. CDR3 in DNA: TGTGCCAGCAGCTTAGATCGCGTGGGGAACTATGGCTACACCTTC. Translated, it gives CASSLDRVGNYGYTF.

The chain employs TRBV6-1 and TRBJ1-5; 8 bases line up with TRBD1. The germline gives CDR1 MNHNS, CDR2 SASEGT. V lost 2 bases and J lost 6; bases outside the gene matches: 3. The CDR3 is 14 amino acids. CDR3 sequence reads: CASSELGTGQPQHF. The CDR3 nucleotides read TGTGCCAGCAGTGAATTGGGGACAGGTCAGCCCCAGCATTTT.

The chain carries TRBV7-9 and TRBJ1-1; 9 bases map to TRBD1. The CDR3 covers 15 residues. Trimming removed 5 bases from V and 5 bases from J; junction bases left unmatched: 9. CDR1 is SEHNR and CDR2 is FQNEAQ in the germline V gene (reference sequence). CDR3 sequence (DNA): TGTGCCAGCAGCCTACTTGGGACAGGGCGAACTGAAGCTTTCTTT. Translated: CASSLLGTGRTEAFF. The variable domain in full, with the rest retrieved from reference TRBV7-9 and TRBJ1-1, is DTGVSQNPRHKITKRGQNVTFRCDPISEHNRLYWYRQTLGQGPEFLTYFQNEAQLEKSRLLSDRFSAERPKGSFSTLEIQRTEQGDSAMYLCASSLLGTGRTEAFFGQGTRLTVV.

The genes are TRBV5-6 and TRBJ1-5; 8 nucleotides align to TRBD1. V gave up 3 bases and J gave up 4 bases; unmatched junction bases: 6. The CDR3 runs to 15 residues. From germline, CDR1 is SGHDT and CDR2 YYEEEE. The CDR3 nucleotides are TGTGCCAGCAGCTCCGTGGACAGGGATAATCAGCCCCAGCATTTT. This encodes CASSSVDRDNQPQHF.

The gene calls are TRBV28 and TRBJ1-5, with D possibly being TRBD1 (6 bases). The CDR3 has 14 amino acids. Deletions cut 1 base from V and 6 bases from J, with 10 bases between. CDR1 MDHEN and CDR2 SYDVKM come from the germline V gene. CDR3 nucleotide sequence: TGTGCCAGCAGTTTATCAGGGGCGGTTCAGCCCCAGCATTTT. This sequence encodes CASSLSGAVQPQHF.

This chain joins TRBV7-9 and TRBJ1-2, with 10 bases identical to TRBD1. Trimming at V came to 4 bases and at J to 14 bases, leaving 13 bases not matched to a gene. Germline CDR1 is SEHNR and CDR2 is FQNEAQ (reference sequence). The CDR3 has 14 amino acids. Here the CDR3 DNA reads TGTGCCAGCAGCTCCGACCGGGACAGGGGAGTCTCTACCTTC. This translates into CASSSDRDRGVSTF.

Written as DNA, the CDR3 is TGTGCCAGCAGAAACTGGGGGGACGTTAATTCACCCCTCCACTTT. Its translation: CASRNWGDVNSPLHF. The chain recombines TRBV27 with TRBJ1-6; possibly TRBD1 for D (5 bases). Looked up from germline, CDR1 is MNHEY and CDR2 is SMNVEV (reference sequence). V was cut by 6 bases and J by 6 bases, with 15 bases left in between. The CDR3 is 15 residues long.

This chain uses TRBV5-1 with TRBJ2-7; a weak D match, TRBD2 (6 bases). The CDR3 loop spans 13 amino acids. Germline values: CDR1 SGHRS, CDR2 YFSETQ. V was cut by 4 bases and J by 4 bases, with 12 bases left in between. The CDR3 loop is CASSPVAGYEQYF. The DNA for the CDR3 is TGCGCCAGCAGCCCGGTCGCGGGATACGAGCAGTACTTC.

This rearrangement joins TRBV10-2 to TRBJ1-1; 8 bases align to TRBD1. The CDR3 sequence is 14 residues long. After removal of 10 bases from V and 4 bases from J, the junction contained 11 bases not matched to a gene. The germline CDR1 and CDR2 sequences are WSHSY and SAAADI. CDR3 bases: TGCGCCACCTCACTCGGGCAGGGGGCCACTGAAGCTTTCTTT. This gives the protein CATSLGQGATEAFF.

The rearrangement joins TRBV18 to TRBJ2-7; weak D call: TRBD2 (6 bases). CDR3 length equals 19 residues. Germline assignment: CDR1 KGHSH and CDR2 LQKENI. V lost 1 base, J lost 2 bases, and 24 bases lay in between. The CDR3 sequence is CASSPLTGVGPVGAYEQYF. As DNA, the CDR3 is TGTGCCAGCTCACCACTGACGGGAGTGGGCCCGGTGGGAGCCTACGAGCAGTACTTC.

The chain carries TRBV10-3 and TRBJ2-1, with 9 bases matching TRBD1. V was clipped by 7 bases and J by 0 bases; unmatched bases: 13. CDR1 is ENHRY and CDR2 is SYGVKD in the germline V gene. The CDR3 has 18 amino acids. The CDR3 protein is CAIKGTGLASSSYNEQFF. CDR3 sequence (DNA): TGTGCCATCAAGGGGACAGGGCTAGCGTCTAGCTCCTACAATGAGCAGTTCTTC.

The rearrangement joins TRBV28 to TRBJ2-1; 9 bases match TRBD2. The V and J ends lost 7 bases and 7 bases, in that order; junction bases with no gene match: 8. CDR1 MDHEN and CDR2 SYDVKM come from the germline V gene. The CDR3 has 14 residues. The CDR3 sequence: CASISGGIRNEQFF. The CDR3 DNA sequence: TGTGCCAGCATAAGCGGGGGGATAAGGAATGAGCAGTTCTTC.

The rearrangement uses TRBV21-1 and TRBJ1-6. TRBV21-1 is labeled a pseudogene. CDR3 length equals 18 residues. The CDR3 nucleotides read TGTGCCAGCAGCAAAGACTCCTCCCGTGACCCCTATAATTCACCCCTCCACTTT. Translating it yields CASSKDSSRDPYNSPLHF.

This chain joins TRBV5-6 and TRBJ1-1, with D possibly matching TRBD1 (6 bases). The CDR3 extends over 13 amino acids. The germline V gene has CDR1 SGHDT and CDR2 YYEEEE. V gave up 4 bases and J gave up 10 bases, with 17 bases separating them. The CDR3 loop reads CASSGPGGWGAFF. As DNA, the CDR3 is TGTGCCAGCAGCGGTCCTGGGGGCTGGGGAGCTTTCTTT.